These 25 T cell receptor beta chains were all obtained from the same sample, sequenced in a study of early T cells in non-severe SARS-CoV-2 infection. TCRdb recomputed calls from the 5' RACE reads with MiXCR, one row per CDR3 protein. The sample shows 69,000 or so distinct CDR3 sequences, roughly 13% of them seen only once. Material for sequencing was whole blood. The receptors shown here come from an adult who was a healthcare worker with PCR-confirmed SARS-CoV-2 infection or an uninfected control (not recorded which).

The sample holds many counts of this clonotype. The V call is TRBV19, the J call TRBJ1-6; TRBD1 agrees at 7 bases. Germline V CDR1 and CDR2: LNHDA, SQIVND (reference sequence). V lost 3 bases to trimming and J lost 12 bases; unmatched junction nucleotides: 11. This CDR3 is 15 amino acids long. CDR3 protein: CASSIAATQGLPLHF. The DNA for the CDR3 is TGTGCCAGTAGTATCGCGGCGACACAGGGGTTACCCCTCCACTTT.

The chain has TRBV7-9 and TRBJ2-2; 12 positions match TRBD2. Unmatched junction bases numbered 2, after V lost 5 bases and J lost 4 bases. The CDR3 extends over 15 amino acids. Per germline, CDR1 SEHNR and CDR2 FQNEAQ (reference sequence). CDR3 coding DNA: TGTGCCAGCAGCGGACTAGCGGGATCCACCGGGGAGCTGTTTTTT. As protein: CASSGLAGSTGELFF. The full variable domain, in which reference TRBV7-9 and TRBJ2-2 provide the parts outside the CDR3, is DTGVSQNPRHKITKRGQNVTFRCDPISEHNRLYWYRQTLGQGPEFLTYFQNEAQLEKSRLLSDRFSAERPKGSFSTLEIQRTEQGDSAMYLCASSGLAGSTGELFFGEGSRLTVL.

The chain is built from TRBV5-1 and TRBJ2-7; TRBD2 might be the D (5 bases). Deletions cut 3 bases from V and 5 bases from J, with 9 bases between. This CDR3 is built from 12 residues. Germline CDR1 SGHRS, CDR2 YFSETQ. CDR3 bases: TGCGCCAGCAGCTATGAGGGCCACGAGCAGTACTTC. Its protein product is CASSYEGHEQYF.

J is TRBJ2-7 and V is TRBV5-1; the D gene is possibly TRBD1 (6 bases). Per germline, CDR1 SGHRS and CDR2 YFSETQ. This CDR3 is 14 amino acids long. Trimming took off 2 bases at V and 2 bases at J, with 11 bases between the two ends. In nucleotides, the CDR3 is TGCGCCAGCAGCTTCAGGACAGCCACCTACGAGCAGTACTTC. This encodes CASSFRTATYEQYF.

In its sample, this clonotype was seen many times. The chain has TRBV2 and TRBJ2-7; D is ambiguous. The V and J ends lost 2 bases and 5 bases respectively, with 16 bases between them. CDR1 and CDR2 (germline): SNHLY, FYNNEI. This CDR3 region has 15 residues. Here the CDR3 reads CASSELYWTPHEQYF. The CDR3 DNA follows: TGTGCCAGCAGTGAATTGTATTGGACCCCTCACGAGCAGTACTTC.

The chain couples TRBV7-6 to TRBJ2-7; D remains ambiguous. CDR3 length: 12 residues. V shed 6 bases and J shed 5 bases, with 11 bases lying between them. The germline gives CDR1 SGHVS, CDR2 FNYEAQ. CDR3 coding DNA: TGTGCCAGCAGTCGAGGTGTCGACGAGCAGTACTTC. As protein: CASSRGVDEQYF.

The CDR3 reads CASSLGGFDQPQHF. Here the CDR3 DNA reads TGCGCCAGCAGCTTGGGCGGGTTCGATCAGCCCCAGCATTTT. The J gene is TRBJ1-5, the V gene TRBV5-1, with D unresolved. Trimming removed 0 bases at V and 5 bases at J, with 9 bases between. The germline CDR1 and CDR2 sequences are SGHRS and YFSETQ. The CDR3 is 14 residues long.

This clonotype was detected many times. The genes are TRBV10-2 and TRBJ2-5; D assignment may be TRBD1 or TRBD2 (5 bases each). Germline CDR1 reads WSHSY; CDR2 reads SAAADI. The CDR3 is 15 amino acids. V gave up 4 bases and J gave up 5 bases, with 17 bases separating them. The CDR3 DNA is TGCGCCAGCAGTGTAAGGGGCGGGTCCACTGAGACCCAGTACTTC. Translating it yields CASSVRGGSTETQYF.

This clonotype was seen a few times. The V and J genes are TRBV3-1 and TRBJ2-3; D may be TRBD2 (5 bases). Trimming stripped 1 base from V and 4 bases from J, with 12 bases between. Germline V CDR1 and CDR2: LGHDT, YNNKEL (reference sequence). The CDR3 has 15 residues. Here the CDR3 reads CASSQVAGTPDTQYF. DNA of the CDR3: TGTGCCAGCAGCCAAGTTGCGGGTACTCCAGATACGCAGTATTTT.

The gene calls are TRBV7-3 and TRBJ2-1; 10 bases map to TRBD2. CDR1 is SGHTA and CDR2 is FQGTGA in the germline V gene. J gave up 7 bases and V 5 bases, and 11 bases lay outside the gene matches. The CDR3 spans 16 residues. Written as DNA, the CDR3 is TGTGCCAGCAGCCCATATAGCGGGAGGTTCGTTAATGAGCAGTTCTTC. This sequence encodes CASSPYSGRFVNEQFF.

This clonotype was found many times. The rearrangement joins TRBV20-1 to TRBJ2-1; D call uncertain. Germline lookup yields CDR1 DFQATT and CDR2 SNEGSKA (reference sequence). Trimming pared 6 bases from V and 6 bases from J, leaving 21 bases between. This CDR3 has 15 residues. CDR3 sequence: CSALPPTRYSNEQFF. The CDR3 bases are TGCAGTGCCCTTCCCCCCACCCGCTATAGCAATGAGCAGTTCTTC.

In DNA, the CDR3 is TGTGCCAGCAGTTTAGACTCCAGGGTGGAGGGATATGGCTACACCTTC. Translated: CASSLDSRVEGYGYTF. The V gene is TRBV12-3 or TRBV12-4, the J gene TRBJ1-2, with D maybe TRBD1 (5 bases). This CDR3 spans 16 amino acids. V lost 1 base and J lost 5, with 17 bases in between.

Only a few counts were recorded for this clonotype. The chain joins TRBV9 to TRBJ2-1, with a tentative D call TRBD2 (6 bases). V was shortened by 4 bases and J by 8 bases, with 13 bases between the two germline ends. Germline CDR1 and CDR2: SGDLS and YYNGEE. The CDR3 sequence is 13 residues long. CDR3 in DNA: TGTGCCAGCAGCCCTGGCGGGGAGGATGAGCAGTTCTTC. Translated: CASSPGGEDEQFF.

The sample holds a few counts of this clonotype. The V call is TRBV6-6, the J call TRBJ1-5; D is possibly TRBD1 (5 bases). The CDR3 has 14 amino acids. V was pared by 6 bases and J by 5 bases, with 14 bases between. The germline CDR1 and CDR2 sequences are MNHNY and SVGAGI (reference sequence). The CDR3 protein is CASSPRLRDQPQHF. CDR3 nucleotides: TGTGCCAGCAGCCCGCGCCTCAGGGATCAGCCCCAGCATTTT.

This clonotype has only a few counts. V is TRBV19 and J is TRBJ2-2; 8 bases align to TRBD1. Trimming took 6 bases from V and 2 from J; bases not matched to a gene: 5. The CDR3 contains 15 residues. Germline V gives CDR1 LNHDA, CDR2 SQIVND (reference sequence). The CDR3 DNA sequence: TGTGCCAGTAGCTCGGCAGGGGGCAACACCGGGGAGCTGTTTTTT. It codes for CASSSAGGNTGELFF.

The rearrangement joins TRBV20-1 to TRBJ2-7; TRBD2 might be the D (7 bases). The CDR3 runs to 14 residues. The germline V gene encodes CDR1 DFQATT and CDR2 SNEGSKA (reference sequence). Trimming took 0 bases from V and 0 from J, leaving 9 bases between them. CDR3 nucleotide sequence: TGCAGTGCTAGAGAGCGGGGGCACTCCTACGAGCAGTACTTC. Protein product: CSARERGHSYEQYF.

This clonotype was seen a handful of times. This sequence joins TRBV3-1 and TRBJ1-1; 7 bases match TRBD1. Trimming took 0 bases from V and 1 from J; bases not matched to a gene: 2. CDR1 and CDR2 from the germline V gene are LGHDT and YNNKEL (reference sequence). The CDR3 sequence is 15 residues long. CDR3 sequence (DNA): TGTGCCAGCAGCCAAGAAAAGGGGGCGAACACTGAAGCTTTCTTT. This encodes CASSQEKGANTEAFF.

Many counts were recorded for this clonotype. The J gene is TRBJ2-6, the V gene TRBV11-2; 9 bases match TRBD1. CDR1 SGHAT and CDR2 FQNNGV come from the germline V gene. The CDR3 contains 17 residues. V lost 2 bases to trimming and J lost 2 bases; unmatched junction nucleotides: 4. The CDR3 reads CASSLWGQGAGANVLTF. The CDR3, as DNA: TGTGCCAGCAGCTTATGGGGACAGGGTGCTGGGGCCAACGTCCTGACTTTC.

In its sample, this clonotype was seen many times. The CDR3 DNA is TGCAGTGCTAGAGGACTAGCGGGAGAGATAGGTGAGCAGTTCTTC. Amino acids: CSARGLAGEIGEQFF. The chain carries TRBV20-1 and TRBJ2-1, with 12 bases matching TRBD2. Per the germline V gene, CDR1 is DFQATT and CDR2 is SNEGSKA (reference sequence). V lost 1 base and J lost 9; bases outside the gene matches: 7. The CDR3 runs to 15 residues.

This clonotype was recorded a few times. The chain links TRBV5-1 to TRBJ2-3, with unresolved D. With 2 bases removed from V and 2 bases from J, the gap between germline ends came to 9 bases. The germline V gene has CDR1 SGHRS and CDR2 YFSETQ. This CDR3 region has 14 residues. CDR3 DNA sequence: TGCGCCAGCAGCTTCGGAACGTACACAGATACGCAGTATTTT. It yields the protein CASSFGTYTDTQYF.

The chain uses TRBV11-2 and TRBJ1-6; 8 positions match TRBD1. Germline CDR1 is SGHAT and CDR2 is FQNNGV. The junction had 5 bases not matched to a gene; V was cut back by 2 bases and J by 8 bases. The CDR3 has 15 residues. The CDR3 loop reads CASSLQDRADSPLHF. In DNA form, the CDR3 reads TGTGCCAGCAGCTTACAGGACAGGGCGGATTCACCCCTCCACTTT.

The rearrangement uses TRBV20-1 and TRBJ1-4; the D is unclear. The CDR3 has 12 amino acids. Deletions cut 4 bases from V and 3 bases from J, with 6 bases between. Germline CDR1 is DFQATT and CDR2 is SNEGSKA (reference sequence). The DNA of the CDR3 is TGCAGTGCTACACCTTCTAATGAAAAACTGTTTTTT. Residues: CSATPSNEKLFF.

This clonotype showed up many times. The V and J genes are TRBV20-1 and TRBJ1-5; 8 bases fit TRBD1. Germline V gene sequence: CDR1 DFQATT, CDR2 SNEGSKA (reference sequence). The CDR3 runs to 14 residues. V was pared by 3 bases and J by 5 bases, with 6 bases of the junction left unmatched. In DNA, the CDR3 is TGCAGTGCTAGGAGGGGGACAGGAGATCAGCCCCAGCATTTT. This translates into CSARRGTGDQPQHF.

This clonotype has only a few counts. V gene TRBV7-2 combines with J gene TRBJ2-3; 7 bases map to TRBD2. The CDR3 consists of 13 residues. V lost 1 base, J lost 10 bases, and 5 bases stayed unmatched. Per the germline V gene, CDR1 is SGHTA and CDR2 is FQGNSA. CDR3 coding DNA: TGTGCCAGCAGCTTAGACGGGGGGATGTCGCAGTATTTT. Translated: CASSLDGGMSQYF.

The chain recombines TRBV27 with TRBJ2-2; 9 bases are shared with TRBD2. The CDR3 has 17 residues. CDR1 and CDR2 from the germline V gene are MNHEY and SMNVEV (reference sequence). V trimming: 6 bases; J trimming: 3 bases; junction bases outside the gene matches: 11. The CDR3 DNA is TGTGCCAGCAGACGTCTAGCGGGGCGGCTTGACACCGGGGAGCTGTTTTTT. It translates to CASRRLAGRLDTGELFF.